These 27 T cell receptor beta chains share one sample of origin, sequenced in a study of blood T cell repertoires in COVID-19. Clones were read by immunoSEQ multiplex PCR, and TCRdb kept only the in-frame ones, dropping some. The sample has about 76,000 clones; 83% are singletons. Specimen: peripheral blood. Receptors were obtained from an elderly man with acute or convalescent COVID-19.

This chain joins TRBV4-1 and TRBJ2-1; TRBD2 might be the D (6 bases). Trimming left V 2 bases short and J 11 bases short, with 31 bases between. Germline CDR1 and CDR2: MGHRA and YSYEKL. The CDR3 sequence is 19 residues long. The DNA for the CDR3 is TGCGCCAGCAGCCAAAGTTTGGGAAAGACGGGAGTATTGGTTTTTAAGCAGTTCTTC. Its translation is CASSQSLGKTGVLVFKQFF.

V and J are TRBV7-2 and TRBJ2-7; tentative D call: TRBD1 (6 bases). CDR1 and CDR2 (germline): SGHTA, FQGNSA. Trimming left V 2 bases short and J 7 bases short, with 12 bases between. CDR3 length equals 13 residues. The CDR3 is CASSLNRVGEQYF. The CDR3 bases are TGTGCCAGCAGCTTAAACAGGGTTGGAGAGCAGTACTTC.

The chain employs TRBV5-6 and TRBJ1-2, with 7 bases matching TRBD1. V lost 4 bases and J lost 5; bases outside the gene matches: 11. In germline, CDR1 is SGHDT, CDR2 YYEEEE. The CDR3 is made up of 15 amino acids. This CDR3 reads CASSDLTGQLYGYTF. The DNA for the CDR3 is TGTGCCAGCAGCGATTTGACAGGGCAACTTTATGGCTACACCTTC.

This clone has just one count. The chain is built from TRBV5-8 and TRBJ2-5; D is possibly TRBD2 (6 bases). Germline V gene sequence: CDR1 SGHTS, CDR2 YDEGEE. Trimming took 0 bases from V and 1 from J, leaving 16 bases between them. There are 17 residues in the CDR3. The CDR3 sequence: CASSLAGLAGPQETQYF. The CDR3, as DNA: TGTGCCAGCAGCTTGGCCGGGTTGGCGGGACCCCAAGAGACCCAGTACTTC.

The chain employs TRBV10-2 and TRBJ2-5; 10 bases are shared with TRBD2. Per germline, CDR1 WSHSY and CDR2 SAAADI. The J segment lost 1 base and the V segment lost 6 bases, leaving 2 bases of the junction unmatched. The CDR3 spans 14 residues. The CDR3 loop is CASRLAGSQETQYF. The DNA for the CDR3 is TGCGCCAGCAGACTAGCGGGGTCCCAAGAGACCCAGTACTTC.

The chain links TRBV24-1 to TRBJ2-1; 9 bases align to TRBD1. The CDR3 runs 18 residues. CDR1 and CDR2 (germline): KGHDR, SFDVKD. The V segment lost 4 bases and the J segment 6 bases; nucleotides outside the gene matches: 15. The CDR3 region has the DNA TGTGCCACCAGTGAAGCTAAAAGGGACAGGGATTTTTTCAATGAGCAGTTCTTC. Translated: CATSEAKRDRDFFNEQFF.

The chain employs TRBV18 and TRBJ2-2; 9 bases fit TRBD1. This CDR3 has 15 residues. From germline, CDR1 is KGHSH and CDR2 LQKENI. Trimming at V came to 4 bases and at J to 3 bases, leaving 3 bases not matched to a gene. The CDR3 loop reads CASSRRDRDTGELFF. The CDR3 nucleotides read TGTGCCAGCTCACGCAGGGACAGGGACACCGGGGAGCTGTTTTTT.

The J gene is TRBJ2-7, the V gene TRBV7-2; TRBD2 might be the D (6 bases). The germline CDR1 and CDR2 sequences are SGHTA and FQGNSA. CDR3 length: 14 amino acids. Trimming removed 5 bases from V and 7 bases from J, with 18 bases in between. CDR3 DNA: TGTGCCAGCAGCCTTATCGAGGGACTTCAGGAGCAGTACTTC. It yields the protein CASSLIEGLQEQYF. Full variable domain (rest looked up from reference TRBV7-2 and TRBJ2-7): GAGVSQSPSNKVTEKGKDVELRCDPISGHTALYWYRQSLGQGLEFLIYFQGNSAPDKSGLPSDRFSAERTGGSVSTLTIQRTQQEDSAVYLCASSLIEGLQEQYFGPGTRLTVT.

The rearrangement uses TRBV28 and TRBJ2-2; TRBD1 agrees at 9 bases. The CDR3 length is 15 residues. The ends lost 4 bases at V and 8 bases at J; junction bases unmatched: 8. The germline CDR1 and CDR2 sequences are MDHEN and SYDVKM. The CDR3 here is CASSSPGTGSGELFF. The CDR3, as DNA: TGTGCCAGCAGTTCACCCGGGACAGGGTCAGGGGAGCTGTTTTTT.

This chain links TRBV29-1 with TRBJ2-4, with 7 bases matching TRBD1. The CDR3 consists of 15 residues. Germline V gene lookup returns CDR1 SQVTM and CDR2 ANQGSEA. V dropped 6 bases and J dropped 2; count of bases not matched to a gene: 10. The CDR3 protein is CSVATGMFTKNIQYF. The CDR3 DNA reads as TGCAGCGTGGCGACAGGGATGTTTACCAAAAACATTCAGTACTTC. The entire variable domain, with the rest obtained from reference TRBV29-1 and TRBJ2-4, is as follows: SAVISQKPSRDICQRGTSLTIQCQVDSQVTMMFWYRQQPGQSLTLIATANQGSEATYESGFVIDKFPISRPNLTFSTLTVSNMSPEDSSIYLCSVATGMFTKNIQYFGAGTRLSVL.

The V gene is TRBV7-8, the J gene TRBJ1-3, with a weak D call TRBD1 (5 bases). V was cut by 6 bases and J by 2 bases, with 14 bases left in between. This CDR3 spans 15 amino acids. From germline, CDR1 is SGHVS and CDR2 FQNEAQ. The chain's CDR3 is CASSGGGVTGNTIYF. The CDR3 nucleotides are TGTGCCAGCAGTGGGGGGGGAGTAACTGGAAACACCATATATTTT. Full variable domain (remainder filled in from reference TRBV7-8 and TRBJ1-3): GAGVSQSPRYKVAKRGQDVALRCDPISGHVSLFWYQQALGQGPEFLTYFQNEAQLDKSGLPSDRFFAERPEGSVSTLKIQRTQQEDSAVYLCASSGGGVTGNTIYFGEGSWLTVV.

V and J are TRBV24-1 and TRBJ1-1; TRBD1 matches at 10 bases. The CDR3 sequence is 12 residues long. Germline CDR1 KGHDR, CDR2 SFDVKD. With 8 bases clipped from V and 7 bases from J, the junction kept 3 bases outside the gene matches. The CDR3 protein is CATTGDRGEAFF. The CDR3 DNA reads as TGTGCCACCACCGGGGACAGGGGTGAAGCTTTCTTT.

For the CDR3, the DNA is TGTGCCAGCAGCCCTCGGGGGACAGGTTACAATGAGCAGTTCTTC. This codes for CASSPRGTGYNEQFF. The chain joins TRBV28 to TRBJ2-1; 8 positions match TRBD1. Germline V gene sequence: CDR1 MDHEN, CDR2 SYDVKM. This CDR3 spans 15 amino acids. V was clipped by 6 bases and J by 4 bases; unmatched bases: 8.

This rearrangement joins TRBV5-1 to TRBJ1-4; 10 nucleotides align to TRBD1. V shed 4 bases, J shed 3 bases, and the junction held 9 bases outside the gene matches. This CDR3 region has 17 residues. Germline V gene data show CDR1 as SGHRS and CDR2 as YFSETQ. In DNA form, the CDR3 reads TGCGCCAGCAGCCCCAATGCCGGACAGGGGGCTAATGAAAAACTGTTTTTT. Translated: CASSPNAGQGANEKLFF.

The CDR3 region has the DNA TGCAGTGCCCCTTCAGGGGGGACGGGCGCTTTCTTT. This encodes CSAPSGGTGAFF. J is TRBJ1-1 and V is TRBV29-1; 7 bases are a match to TRBD1. Germline assignment: CDR1 SQVTM and CDR2 ANQGSEA. The CDR3 consists of 12 residues.

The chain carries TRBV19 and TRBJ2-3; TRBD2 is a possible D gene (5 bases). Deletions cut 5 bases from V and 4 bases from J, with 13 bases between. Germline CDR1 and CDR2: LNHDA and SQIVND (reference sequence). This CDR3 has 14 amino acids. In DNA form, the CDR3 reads TGTGCCAGTAGTCCGGGGTTGGAGCCAGATACGCAGTATTTT. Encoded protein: CASSPGLEPDTQYF.

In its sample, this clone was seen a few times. This CDR3 is CASSSGTVRGEKLFF. In DNA form, the CDR3 reads TGCGCCAGCAGCTCCGGGACAGTGAGAGGAGAAAAACTGTTTTTT. V is TRBV5-1 and J is TRBJ1-4; the match to TRBD1 covers 7 bases. After removal of 3 bases from V and 8 bases from J, the junction contained 10 bases not matched to a gene. The CDR3 has 15 residues. CDR1 is SGHRS and CDR2 is YFSETQ in the germline V gene.

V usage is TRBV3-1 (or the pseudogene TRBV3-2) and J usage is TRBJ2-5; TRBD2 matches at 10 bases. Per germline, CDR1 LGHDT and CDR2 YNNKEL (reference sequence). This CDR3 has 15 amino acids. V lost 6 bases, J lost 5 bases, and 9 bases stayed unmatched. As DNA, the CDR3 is TGTGCCAGCAGTTTGAGCGGGGGGGCCGGGGAGACCCAGTACTTC. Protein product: CASSLSGGAGETQYF.

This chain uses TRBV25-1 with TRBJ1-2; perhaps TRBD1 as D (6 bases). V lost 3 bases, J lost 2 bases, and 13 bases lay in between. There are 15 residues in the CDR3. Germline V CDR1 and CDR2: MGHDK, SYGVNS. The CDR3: CASSDSGTWNYGYTF. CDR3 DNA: TGTGCCAGCAGTGACTCCGGGACATGGAACTATGGCTACACCTTC.

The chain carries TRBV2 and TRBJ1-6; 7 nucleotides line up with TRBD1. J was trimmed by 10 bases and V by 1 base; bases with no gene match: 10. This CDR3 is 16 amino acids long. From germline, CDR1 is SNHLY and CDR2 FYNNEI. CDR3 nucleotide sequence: TGTGCCAGCAGTGAAGGACAGGGTGCGGCAAGCTCACCCCTCCACTTT. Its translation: CASSEGQGAASSPLHF.

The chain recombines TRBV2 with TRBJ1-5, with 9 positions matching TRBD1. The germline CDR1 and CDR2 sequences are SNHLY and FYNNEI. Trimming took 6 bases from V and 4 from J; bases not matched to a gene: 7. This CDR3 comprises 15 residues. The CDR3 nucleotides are TGTGCCAGCAGCGGACAGGGGACATCGAATCAGCCCCAGCATTTT. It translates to CASSGQGTSNQPQHF.

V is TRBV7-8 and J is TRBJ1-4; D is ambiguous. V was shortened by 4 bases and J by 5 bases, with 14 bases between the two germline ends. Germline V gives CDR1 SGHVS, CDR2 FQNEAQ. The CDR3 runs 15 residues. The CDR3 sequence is CASSSGWGANEKLFF. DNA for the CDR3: TGTGCCAGCAGCTCCGGTTGGGGAGCGAATGAAAAACTGTTTTTT. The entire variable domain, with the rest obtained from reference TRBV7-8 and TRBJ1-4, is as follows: GAGVSQSPRYKVAKRGQDVALRCDPISGHVSLFWYQQALGQGPEFLTYFQNEAQLDKSGLPSDRFFAERPEGSVSTLKIQRTQQEDSAVYLCASSSGWGANEKLFFGSGTQLSVL.

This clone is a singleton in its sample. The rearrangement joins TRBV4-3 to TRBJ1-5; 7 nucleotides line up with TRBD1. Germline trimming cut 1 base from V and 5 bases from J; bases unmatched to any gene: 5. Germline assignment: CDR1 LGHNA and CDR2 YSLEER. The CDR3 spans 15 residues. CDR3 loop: CASSQGQGLHQPQHF. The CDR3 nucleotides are TGCGCCAGCAGCCAAGGACAGGGACTTCATCAGCCCCAGCATTTT.

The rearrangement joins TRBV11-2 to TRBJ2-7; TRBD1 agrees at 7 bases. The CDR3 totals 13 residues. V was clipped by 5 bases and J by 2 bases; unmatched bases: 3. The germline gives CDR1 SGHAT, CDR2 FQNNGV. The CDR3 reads CASSQGQPYEQYF. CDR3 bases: TGTGCCAGCAGCCAGGGACAGCCCTACGAGCAGTACTTC. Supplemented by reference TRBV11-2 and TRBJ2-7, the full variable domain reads EAGVAQSPRYKIIEKRQSVAFWCNPISGHATLYWYQQILGQGPKLLIQFQNNGVVDDSQLPKDRFSAERLKGVDSTLKIQPAKLEDSAVYLCASSQGQPYEQYFGPGTRLTVT.

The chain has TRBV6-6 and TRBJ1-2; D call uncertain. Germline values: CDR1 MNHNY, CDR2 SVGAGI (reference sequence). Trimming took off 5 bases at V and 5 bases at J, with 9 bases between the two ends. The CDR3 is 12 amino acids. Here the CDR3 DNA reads TGTGCCAGCAGTACTTTAGATTATGGCTACACCTTC. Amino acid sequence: CASSTLDYGYTF.

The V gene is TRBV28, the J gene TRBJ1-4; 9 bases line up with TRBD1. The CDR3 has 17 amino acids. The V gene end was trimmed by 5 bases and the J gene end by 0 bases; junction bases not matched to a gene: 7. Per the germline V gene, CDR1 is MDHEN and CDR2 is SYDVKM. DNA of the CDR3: TGTGCCAGCAGTACCGGGACAGGGTTATCAACTAATGAAAAACTGTTTTTT. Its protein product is CASSTGTGLSTNEKLFF.

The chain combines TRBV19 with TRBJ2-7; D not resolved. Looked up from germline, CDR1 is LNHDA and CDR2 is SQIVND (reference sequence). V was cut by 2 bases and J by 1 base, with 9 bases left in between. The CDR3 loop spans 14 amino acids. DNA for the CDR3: TGTGCCAGTAGTATATCGAGCAATTCCTACGAGCAGTACTTC. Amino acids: CASSISSNSYEQYF.